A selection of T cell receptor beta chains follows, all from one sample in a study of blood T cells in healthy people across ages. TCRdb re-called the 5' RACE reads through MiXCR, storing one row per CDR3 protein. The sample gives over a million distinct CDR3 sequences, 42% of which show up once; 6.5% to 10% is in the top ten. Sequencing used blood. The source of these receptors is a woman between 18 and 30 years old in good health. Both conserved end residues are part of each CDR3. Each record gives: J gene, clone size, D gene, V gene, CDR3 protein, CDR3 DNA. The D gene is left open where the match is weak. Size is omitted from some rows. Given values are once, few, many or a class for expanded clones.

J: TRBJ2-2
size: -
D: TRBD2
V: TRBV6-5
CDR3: CASNSRSAGGNTGELFF
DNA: TGTGCCAGCAATTCCCGATCCGCGGGAGGGAACACCGGGGAGCTGTTTTTT

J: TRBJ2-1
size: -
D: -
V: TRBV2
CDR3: CASDTVAYNEQFF
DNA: TGTGCCAGCGATACGGTCGCCTACAATGAGCAGTTCTTC

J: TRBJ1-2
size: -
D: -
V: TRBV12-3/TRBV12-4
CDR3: CAGSPGGQGNYGYTF
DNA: TGTGCCGGCAGCCCTGGCGGGCAGGGTAACTATGGCTACACCTTC

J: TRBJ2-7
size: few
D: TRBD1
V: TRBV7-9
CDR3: CASSLGDRNPYEQYF
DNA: TGTGCCAGCAGCTTAGGGGACAGGAACCCCTACGAGCAGTACTTC

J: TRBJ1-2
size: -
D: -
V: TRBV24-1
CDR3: CATSAEGANYGYTF
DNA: TGTGCCACCAGTGCGGAGGGGGCTAACTATGGCTACACCTTC

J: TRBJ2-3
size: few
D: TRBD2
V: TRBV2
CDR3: CASSRAGVEDTQYF
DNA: TGTGCCAGCAGTAGGGCGGGAGTGGAAGATACGCAGTATTTT

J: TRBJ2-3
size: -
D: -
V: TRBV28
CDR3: CASTKQRGPTDTQYF
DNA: TGTGCCAGCACGAAACAGAGGGGACCCACAGATACGCAGTATTTT

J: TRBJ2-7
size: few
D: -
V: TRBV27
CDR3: CASSPPSRQIYEQYF
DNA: TGTGCCAGCAGTCCCCCCAGCAGACAGATCTACGAGCAGTACTTC

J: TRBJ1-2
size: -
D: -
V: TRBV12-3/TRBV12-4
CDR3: CASSSQTGTQAGANYGYTF
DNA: TGTGCCAGCAGTTCACAAACCGGGACCCAGGCGGGGGCCAACTACGGCTACACCTTC

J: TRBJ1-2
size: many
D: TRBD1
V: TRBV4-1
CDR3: CASSPNSGQGTVSYGYTF
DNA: TGCGCCAGCAGCCCCAATTCGGGACAGGGTACGGTTAGCTATGGCTACACCTTC

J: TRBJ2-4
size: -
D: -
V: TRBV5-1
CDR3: CASSSGASGGLERYF
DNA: TGCGCCAGCAGCTCGGGGGCTAGCGGTGGTCTCGAGCGGTACTTC

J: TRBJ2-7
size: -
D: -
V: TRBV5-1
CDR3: CASSLDGTTSYEQYF
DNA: TGCGCCAGCAGCTTGGACGGGACAACATCCTACGAGCAGTACTTC

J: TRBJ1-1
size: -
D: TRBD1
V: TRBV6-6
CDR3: CATRMGTENTEAFF
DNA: TGTGCCACTCGGATGGGGACAGAGAACACTGAAGCTTTCTTT

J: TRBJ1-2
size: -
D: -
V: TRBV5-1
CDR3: CASSLGGYRPNYGYTF
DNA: TGCGCCAGCAGCTTGGGGGGCTACAGACCTAACTATGGCTACACCTTC

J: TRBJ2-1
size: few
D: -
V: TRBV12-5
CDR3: CASGLVLTSVGDEQFF
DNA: TGTGCTAGTGGTTTAGTCTTGACTAGTGTTGGGGATGAGCAGTTCTTC

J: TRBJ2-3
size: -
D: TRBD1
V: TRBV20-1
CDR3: CSARGWGTGRTDTQYF
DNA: TGCAGTGCTAGAGGTTGGGGGACAGGGCGCACAGATACGCAGTATTTT

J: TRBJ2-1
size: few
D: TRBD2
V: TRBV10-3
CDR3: CASNSGRAYNEQFF
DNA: TGTGCCTCCAATAGCGGGAGGGCCTACAATGAGCAGTTCTTC

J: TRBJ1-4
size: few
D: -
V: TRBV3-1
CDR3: CASSLRDVGAKLFF
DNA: TGTGCCAGCAGCCTCAGGGATGTAGGGGCAAAACTGTTTTTT

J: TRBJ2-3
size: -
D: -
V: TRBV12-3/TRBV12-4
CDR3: CANRITSSPTGTQYF
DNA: TGTGCCAACAGAATCACTAGTAGCCCCACAGGTACGCAGTATTTT

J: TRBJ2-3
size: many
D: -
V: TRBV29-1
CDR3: CSVDGRGTDTQYF
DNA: TGCAGCGTTGACGGCAGGGGCACAGATACGCAGTATTTT

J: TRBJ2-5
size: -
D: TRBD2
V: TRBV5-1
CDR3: CASSLAASGGSGETQYF
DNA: TGCGCCAGCAGCTTGGCGGCTAGCGGGGGCTCAGGCGAGACCCAGTACTTC

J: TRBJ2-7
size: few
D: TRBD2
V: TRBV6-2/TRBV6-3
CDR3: CASSVAGRTYEQYF
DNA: TGTGCCAGCAGTGTAGCGGGGAGGACCTACGAGCAGTACTTC

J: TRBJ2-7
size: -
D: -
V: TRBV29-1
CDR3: CSVETGLAYEQYF
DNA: TGCAGCGTTGAAACCGGACTGGCCTACGAGCAGTACTTC

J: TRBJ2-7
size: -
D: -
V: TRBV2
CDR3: CASTLDQGFPTYEQYF
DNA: TGTGCCAGCACCCTAGATCAGGGATTCCCGACTTACGAGCAGTACTTC

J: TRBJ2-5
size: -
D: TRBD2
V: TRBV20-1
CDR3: CSAAGLAGGPSGETQYF
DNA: TGCAGTGCAGCGGGTTTAGCGGGAGGGCCCTCAGGAGAGACCCAGTACTTC

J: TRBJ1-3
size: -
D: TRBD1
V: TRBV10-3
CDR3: CAISDQGEDTIYF
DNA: TGTGCCATCAGCGATCAGGGGGAAGACACCATATATTTT

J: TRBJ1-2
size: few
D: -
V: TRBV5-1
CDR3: CASSQEDNYGYTF
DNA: TGCGCCAGCAGCCAGGAGGATAACTATGGCTACACCTTC

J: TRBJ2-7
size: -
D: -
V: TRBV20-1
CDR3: CSASRSGTGYEQYF
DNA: TGCAGTGCTAGCCGATCCGGGACGGGATACGAGCAGTACTTC

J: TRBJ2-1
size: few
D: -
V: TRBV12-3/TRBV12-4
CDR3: CASSQTWTEQFF
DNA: TGTGCCAGCAGCCAGACATGGACGGAGCAGTTCTTC

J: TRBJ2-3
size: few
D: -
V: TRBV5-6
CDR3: CASSPGAKDTQYF
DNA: TGTGCCAGCAGTCCCGGGGCAAAGGATACGCAGTATTTT

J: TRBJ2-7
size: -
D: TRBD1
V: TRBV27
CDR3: CASSLQGQGREQYF
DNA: TGTGCCAGCAGTCTCCAAGGACAGGGGAGAGAGCAGTACTTC

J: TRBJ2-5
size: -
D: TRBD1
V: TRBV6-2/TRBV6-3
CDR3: CASSTPWDREETQYF
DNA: TGTGCCAGCAGTACCCCCTGGGACAGGGAGGAGACCCAGTACTTC

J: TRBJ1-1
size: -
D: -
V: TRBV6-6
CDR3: CASSLIRTEAFF
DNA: TGTGCCAGCAGCCTCATCCGCACTGAAGCTTTCTTT

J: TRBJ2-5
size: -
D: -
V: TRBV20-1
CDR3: CSASTPQGSSGEQYF
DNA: TGCAGTGCTAGCACCCCACAGGGTTCAAGCGGAGAGCAGTACTTC

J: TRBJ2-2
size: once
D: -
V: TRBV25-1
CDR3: CASSRGGANTGELFF
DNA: TGTGCCAGCAGCAGGGGGGGGGCGAACACCGGGGAGCTGTTTTTT

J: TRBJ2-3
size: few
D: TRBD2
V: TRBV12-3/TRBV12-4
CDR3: CASRSLAGGPTDTQYF
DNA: TGTGCCAGCAGGTCACTAGCGGGGGGGCCGACAGATACGCAGTATTTT

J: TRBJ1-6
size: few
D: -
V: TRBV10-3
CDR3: CAISGTGRNSPLHF
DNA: TGTGCCATCAGTGGTACAGGGAGGAATTCACCCCTCCACTTT

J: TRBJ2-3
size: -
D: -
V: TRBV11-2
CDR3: CASSSHSGTQYF
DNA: TGTGCCAGCAGCTCCCACAGCGGTACGCAGTATTTT

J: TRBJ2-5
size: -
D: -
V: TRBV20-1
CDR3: CSARLPRGETQYF
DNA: TGCAGTGCTAGGCTTCCGAGAGGGGAGACCCAGTACTTC

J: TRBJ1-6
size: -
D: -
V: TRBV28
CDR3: CASSFASSYNSPLHF
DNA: TGTGCCAGCAGTTTCGCGAGCTCCTATAATTCACCCCTCCACTTT

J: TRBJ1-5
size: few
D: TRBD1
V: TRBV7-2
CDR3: CASSLQTGGQPQHF
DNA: TGTGCCAGCAGCTTACAAACAGGGGGTCAGCCCCAGCATTTT

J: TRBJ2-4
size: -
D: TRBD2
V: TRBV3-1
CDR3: CASSQASAGGQSKNIQYF
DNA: TGTGCCAGCAGCCAAGCCTCCGCGGGGGGGCAATCCAAAAACATTCAGTACTTC

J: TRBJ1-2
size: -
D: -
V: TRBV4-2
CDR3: CVSSPAGVGYGYTF
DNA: TGTGTCAGCAGCCCCGCGGGGGTTGGCTATGGCTACACCTTC

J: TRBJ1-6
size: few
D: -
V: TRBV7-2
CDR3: CASSLGAGFNSPLHF
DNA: TGTGCCAGCAGCTTAGGGGCGGGATTTAATTCACCCCTCCACTTT

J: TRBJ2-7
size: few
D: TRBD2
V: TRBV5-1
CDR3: CASSLRTSGSEQYF
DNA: TGCGCCAGCAGCCTGCGGACTAGCGGGAGCGAGCAGTACTTC

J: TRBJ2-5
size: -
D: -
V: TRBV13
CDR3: CASSRNELNQETQYF
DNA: TGTGCCAGCAGCCGGAACGAGTTAAACCAAGAGACCCAGTACTTC

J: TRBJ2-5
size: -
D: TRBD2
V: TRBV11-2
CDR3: CASSKLAGEETQYF
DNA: TGTGCCAGCAGCAAACTAGCGGGAGAAGAGACCCAGTACTTC

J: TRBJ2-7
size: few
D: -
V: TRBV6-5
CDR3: CASSYVEGYEQYF
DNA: TGTGCCAGCAGTTATGTGGAGGGCTACGAGCAGTACTTC

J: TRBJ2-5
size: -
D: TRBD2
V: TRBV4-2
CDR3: CASSQEGLAGGIQETQYF
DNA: TGTGCCAGCAGCCAAGAGGGGCTAGCGGGGGGAATCCAAGAGACCCAGTACTTC

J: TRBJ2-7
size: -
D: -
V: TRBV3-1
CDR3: CASSQVADWHYEQYF
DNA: TGTGCCAGCAGCCAAGTAGCCGACTGGCACTACGAGCAGTACTTC

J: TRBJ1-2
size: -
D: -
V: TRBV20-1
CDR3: CSARGGGAYYGYTF
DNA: TGCAGTGCTAGGGGGGGTGGCGCGTACTATGGCTACACCTTC

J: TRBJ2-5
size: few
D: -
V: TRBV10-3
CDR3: CAIRVESEWETQYF
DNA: TGTGCCATCAGGGTCGAGAGTGAGTGGGAGACCCAGTACTTC

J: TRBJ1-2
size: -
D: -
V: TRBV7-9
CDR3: CASSPPTFGNYGYTF
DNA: TGTGCCAGCAGCCCCCCCACCTTTGGGAACTATGGCTACACCTTC

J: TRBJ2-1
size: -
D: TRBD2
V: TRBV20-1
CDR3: CSAEPTTLGGLAGYNEQFF
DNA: TGCAGTGCTGAACCGACCACCTTGGGGGGGCTAGCGGGCTACAATGAGCAGTTCTTC

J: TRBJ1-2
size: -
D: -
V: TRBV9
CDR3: CASSVDGGEGYTF
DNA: TGTGCCAGCAGCGTAGATGGTGGAGAGGGCTACACCTTC

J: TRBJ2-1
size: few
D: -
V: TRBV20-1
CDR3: CSAPHDFVYRNEQFF
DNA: TGCAGTGCGCCCCACGACTTCGTGTACCGGAATGAGCAGTTCTTC

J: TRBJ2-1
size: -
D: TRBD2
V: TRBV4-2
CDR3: CASSQDASGGFQETQFF
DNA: TGTGCCAGCAGCCAAGACGCTAGCGGGGGGTTTCAAGAGACCCAGTTCTTC